The 7 T cell receptor beta chains reported below all come from one sample, sequenced in a study of control samples from healthy donors and cancer patients. TCRdb keeps only in-frame clones here, not all; method: immunoSEQ multiplex PCR. Among around 120,000 clones listed, around 86% were seen once. Source material: blood. Receptors were obtained from a middle-aged man in good health.

The sample holds one count of this clone. The J gene is TRBJ2-6, the V gene TRBV18, with D perhaps TRBD1 (7 bases). Trimming stripped 3 bases from V and 0 bases from J, with 12 bases between. The CDR3 contains 17 residues. The germline CDR1 and CDR2 sequences are KGHSH and LQKENI. CDR3 sequence: CASSPRQGLSGANVLTF. Here the CDR3 DNA reads TGTGCCAGCTCACCTAGACAGGGACTCTCTGGGGCCAACGTCCTGACTTTC.

V is TRBV10-2 and J is TRBJ1-5; D is uncertain. The germline gives CDR1 WSHSY, CDR2 SAAADI. This CDR3 has 17 residues. Trimming removed 3 bases at V and 1 base at J, with 16 bases between. CDR3 residues: CASSDLEGLASNQPQHF. CDR3 nucleotides: TGCGCCAGCAGTGACCTCGAAGGACTGGCCAGCAATCAGCCCCAGCATTTT.

The CDR3 reads CASSSPGRGSTEAFF. The CDR3 DNA follows: TGTGCCAGCAGTTCTCCGGGAAGGGGAAGCACTGAAGCTTTCTTT. The rearrangement uses TRBV27 and TRBJ1-1; possible D gene TRBD1, 5 bases. V lost 4 bases to trimming and J lost 4 bases, with 16 bases between them. CDR3 length: 15 amino acids. Per the germline V gene, CDR1 is MNHEY and CDR2 is SMNVEV (reference sequence).

This clone is a singleton in its sample. The chain employs TRBV6-2 or TRBV6-3 and TRBJ2-7, with 12 bases aligning to TRBD2. Germline lookup yields CDR1 MNHEY and CDR2 SVGEGT. The V gene end was trimmed by 4 bases and the J gene end by 1 base; junction bases not matched to a gene: 5. This CDR3 comprises 16 residues. For the CDR3, the DNA is TGTGCCAGCAGTTCTACTAGCGGGGGGAATTCCTACGAGCAGTACTTC. Its protein product is CASSSTSGGNSYEQYF.

The chain uses TRBV4-1 and TRBJ1-2; TRBD1 might be the D (5 bases). CDR3 size: 14 residues. Germline CDR1 reads MGHRA; CDR2 reads YSYEKL. The ends were cut back, 6 bases at V and 6 bases at J, with 17 bases in the middle. The CDR3, as DNA: TGCGCCAGCAGTCTGGACGGGGGAGTGGATGGCTACACCTTC. Translated, it gives CASSLDGGVDGYTF.

This chain joins TRBV7-9 and TRBJ2-7; 8 bases fit TRBD1. Germline V gene data show CDR1 as SEHNR and CDR2 as FQNEAQ (reference sequence). This CDR3 comprises 14 residues. V trimming: 4 bases; J trimming: 7 bases; junction bases outside the gene matches: 9. The DNA for the CDR3 is TGTGCCAGCAGCTCCAGCAGGGGGCGGCGGGAGCAGTACTTC. Protein: CASSSSRGRREQYF.

This rearrangement joins TRBV11-3 to TRBJ1-1; tentative D call: TRBD1 (6 bases). The CDR3 has 15 amino acids. Trimming shortened V by 5 bases and J by 4 bases, and 17 bases separated the two germline ends. CDR1 and CDR2 from the germline V gene are SGHNT and YENEEA. CDR3 in DNA: TGTGCCAGCAGCGATAGGACAGTCTCCGCCACTGAAGCTTTCTTT. Protein product: CASSDRTVSATEAFF.